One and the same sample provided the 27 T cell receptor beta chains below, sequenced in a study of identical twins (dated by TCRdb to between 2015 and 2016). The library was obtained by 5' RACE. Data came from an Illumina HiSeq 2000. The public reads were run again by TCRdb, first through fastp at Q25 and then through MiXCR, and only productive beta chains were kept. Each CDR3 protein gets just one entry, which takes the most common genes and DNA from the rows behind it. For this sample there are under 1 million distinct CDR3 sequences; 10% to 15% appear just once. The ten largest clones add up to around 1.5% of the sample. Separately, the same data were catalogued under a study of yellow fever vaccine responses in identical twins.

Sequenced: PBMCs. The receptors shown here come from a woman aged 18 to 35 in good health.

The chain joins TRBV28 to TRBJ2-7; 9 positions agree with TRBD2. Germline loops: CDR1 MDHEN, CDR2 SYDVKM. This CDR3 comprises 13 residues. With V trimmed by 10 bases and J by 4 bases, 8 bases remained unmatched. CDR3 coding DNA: TGTGCCACAAAGGGACTAGCTACGTACGAGCAGTACTTC. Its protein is CATKGLATYEQYF.

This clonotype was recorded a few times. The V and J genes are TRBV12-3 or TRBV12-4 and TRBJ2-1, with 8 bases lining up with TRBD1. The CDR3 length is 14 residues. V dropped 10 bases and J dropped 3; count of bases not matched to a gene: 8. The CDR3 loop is CATKTGENYNEQFF. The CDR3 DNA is TGTGCCACCAAGACAGGGGAAAACTACAATGAGCAGTTCTTC.

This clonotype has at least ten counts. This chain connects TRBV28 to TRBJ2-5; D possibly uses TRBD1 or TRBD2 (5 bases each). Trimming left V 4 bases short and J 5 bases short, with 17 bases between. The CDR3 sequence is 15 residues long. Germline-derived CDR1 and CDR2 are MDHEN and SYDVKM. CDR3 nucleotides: TGTGCCAGCAGTTCCCGCTTAGAGGGGATGGAGACCCAGTACTTC. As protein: CASSSRLEGMETQYF.

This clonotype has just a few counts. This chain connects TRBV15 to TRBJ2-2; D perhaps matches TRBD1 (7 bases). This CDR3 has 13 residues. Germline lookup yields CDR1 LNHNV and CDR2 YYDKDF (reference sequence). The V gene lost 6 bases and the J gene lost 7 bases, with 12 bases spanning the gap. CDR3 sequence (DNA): TGTGCCACCAGGGAGGGGGCGGGCGGGGAGCTGTTTTTT. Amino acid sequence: CATREGAGGELFF.

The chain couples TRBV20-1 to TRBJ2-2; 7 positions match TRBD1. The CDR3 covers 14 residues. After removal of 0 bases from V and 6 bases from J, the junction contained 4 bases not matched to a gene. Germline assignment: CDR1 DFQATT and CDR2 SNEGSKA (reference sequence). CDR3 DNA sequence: TGCAGTGCTAGAGAAGGGGGCGCGGCCGGGGAGCTGTTTTTT. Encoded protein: CSAREGGAAGELFF.

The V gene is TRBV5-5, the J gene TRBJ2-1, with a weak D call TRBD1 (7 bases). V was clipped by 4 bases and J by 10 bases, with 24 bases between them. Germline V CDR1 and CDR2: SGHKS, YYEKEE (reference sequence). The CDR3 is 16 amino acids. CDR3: CASSGGASTGSGEQFF. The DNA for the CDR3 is TGTGCCAGCAGCGGAGGGGCCTCGACAGGGTCCGGGGAGCAGTTCTTC.

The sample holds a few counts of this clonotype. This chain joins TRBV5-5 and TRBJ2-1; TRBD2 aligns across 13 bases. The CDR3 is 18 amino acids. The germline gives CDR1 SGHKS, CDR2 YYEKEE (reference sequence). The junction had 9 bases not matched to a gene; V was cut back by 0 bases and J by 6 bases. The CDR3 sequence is CASSLATSGGAFGNEQFF. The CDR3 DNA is TGTGCCAGCAGCTTGGCAACTAGCGGGGGGGCCTTCGGCAATGAGCAGTTCTTC.

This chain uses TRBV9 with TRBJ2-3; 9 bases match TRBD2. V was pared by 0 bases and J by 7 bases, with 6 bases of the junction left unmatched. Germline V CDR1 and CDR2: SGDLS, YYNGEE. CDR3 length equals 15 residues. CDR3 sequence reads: CASSVEAGGPYTQYF. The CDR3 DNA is TGTGCCAGCAGCGTAGAGGCGGGAGGGCCATATACGCAGTATTTT.

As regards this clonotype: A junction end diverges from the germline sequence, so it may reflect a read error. CDR3 DNA sequence: TGTACCAGCAGTTTAAAGCTAGGCAATGAGCAGTTCTTC. It specifies CTSSLKLGNEQFF. The chain has TRBV28 and TRBJ2-1; D not certain. CDR1 is MDHEN and CDR2 is SYDVKM in the germline V gene. This CDR3 contains 13 residues.

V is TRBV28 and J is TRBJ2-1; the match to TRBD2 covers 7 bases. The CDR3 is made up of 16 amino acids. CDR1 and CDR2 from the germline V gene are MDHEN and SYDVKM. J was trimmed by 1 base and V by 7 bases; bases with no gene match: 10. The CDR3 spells CASTFSGAFSYNEQFF. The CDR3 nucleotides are TGTGCCAGCACCTTCAGCGGGGCCTTTTCCTACAATGAGCAGTTCTTC.

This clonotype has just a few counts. In DNA, the CDR3 is TGTGCCACCAGTGCTGGCCGGGACAGCTACTACGAGCAGTACTTC. It translates to CATSAGRDSYYEQYF. This rearrangement joins TRBV15 to TRBJ2-7, with 7 bases fitting TRBD1. This CDR3 is 15 amino acids long. With V trimmed by 6 bases and J by 3 bases, 11 bases remained unmatched. Germline-derived CDR1 and CDR2 are LNHNV and YYDKDF (reference sequence).

CDR3 sequence: CASSPATSAGTQYF. The CDR3 DNA follows: TGTGCCAGCAGCCCAGCTACTAGCGCGGGGACCCAGTACTTC. V usage is TRBV14 and J usage is TRBJ2-5, with TRBD2 identical over 7 bases. The CDR3 is 14 residues long. Germline assignment: CDR1 SGHDN and CDR2 FVKESK. The V and J ends lost 4 bases and 7 bases, in that order; junction bases with no gene match: 9.

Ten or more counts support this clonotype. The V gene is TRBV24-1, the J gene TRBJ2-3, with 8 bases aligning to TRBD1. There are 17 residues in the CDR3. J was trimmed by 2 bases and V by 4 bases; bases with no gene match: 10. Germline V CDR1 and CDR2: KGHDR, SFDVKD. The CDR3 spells CATSDVKRDRYTDTQYF. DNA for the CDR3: TGTGCCACCAGTGACGTGAAGAGGGACAGGTACACAGATACGCAGTATTTT.

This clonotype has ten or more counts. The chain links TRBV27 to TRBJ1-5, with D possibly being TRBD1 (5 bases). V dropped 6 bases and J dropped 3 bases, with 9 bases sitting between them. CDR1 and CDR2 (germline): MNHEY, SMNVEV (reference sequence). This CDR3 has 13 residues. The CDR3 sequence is CASRRGSNQPQHF. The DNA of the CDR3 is TGTGCCAGCAGGAGGGGTTCCAATCAGCCCCAGCATTTT.

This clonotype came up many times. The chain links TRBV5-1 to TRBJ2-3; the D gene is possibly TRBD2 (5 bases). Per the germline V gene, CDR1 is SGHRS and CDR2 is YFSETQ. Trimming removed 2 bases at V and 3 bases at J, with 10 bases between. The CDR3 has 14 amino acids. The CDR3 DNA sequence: TGCGCCAGCAGCTTAGAGGGAAGGACAGATACGCAGTATTTT. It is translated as CASSLEGRTDTQYF.

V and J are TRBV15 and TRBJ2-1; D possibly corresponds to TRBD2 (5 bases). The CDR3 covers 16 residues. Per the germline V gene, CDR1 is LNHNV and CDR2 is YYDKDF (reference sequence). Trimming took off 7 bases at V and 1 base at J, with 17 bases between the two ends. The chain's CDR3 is CATTTFTGRSYNEQFF. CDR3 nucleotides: TGTGCCACCACCACATTCACGGGAAGGTCCTACAATGAGCAGTTCTTC.

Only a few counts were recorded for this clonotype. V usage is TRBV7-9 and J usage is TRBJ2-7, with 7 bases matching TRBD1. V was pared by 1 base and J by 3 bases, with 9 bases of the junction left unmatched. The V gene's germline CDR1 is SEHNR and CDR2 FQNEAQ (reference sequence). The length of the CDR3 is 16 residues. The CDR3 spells CASSLGTWDSHYEQYV. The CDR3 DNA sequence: TGTGCCAGCAGCTTAGGGACATGGGACAGTCACTACGAGCAGTACGTC.

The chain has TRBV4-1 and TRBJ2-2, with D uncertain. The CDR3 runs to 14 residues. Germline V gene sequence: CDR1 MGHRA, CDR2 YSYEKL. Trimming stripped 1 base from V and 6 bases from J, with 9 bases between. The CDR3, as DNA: TGCGCCAGCAGCCAAGGGGCGCGTCCCGGGGAGCTGTTTTTT. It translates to CASSQGARPGELFF.

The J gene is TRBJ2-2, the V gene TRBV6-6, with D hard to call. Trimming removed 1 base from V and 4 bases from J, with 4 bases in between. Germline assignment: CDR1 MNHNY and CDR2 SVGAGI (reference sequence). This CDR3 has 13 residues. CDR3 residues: CASSYFPTGELFF. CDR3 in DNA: TGTGCCAGCAGTTACTTTCCCACCGGGGAGCTGTTTTTT.

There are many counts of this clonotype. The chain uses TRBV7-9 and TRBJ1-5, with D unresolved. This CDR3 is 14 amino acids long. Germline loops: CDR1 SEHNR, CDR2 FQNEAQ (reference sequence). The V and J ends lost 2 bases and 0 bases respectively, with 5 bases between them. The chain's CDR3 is CASSLQASNQPQHF. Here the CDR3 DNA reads TGTGCCAGCAGCTTACAGGCTAGCAATCAGCCCCAGCATTTT.

CDR3 DNA: TGCAGTGCTAGAGATCATAGGCTAGCGGTCTACGAGCAGTACTTC. This gives the protein CSARDHRLAVYEQYF. This chain connects TRBV20-1 to TRBJ2-7; 7 bases are shared with TRBD2. This CDR3 is 15 amino acids long. Trimming removed 0 bases from V and 3 bases from J; junction bases left unmatched: 8. Germline assignment: CDR1 DFQATT and CDR2 SNEGSKA (reference sequence).

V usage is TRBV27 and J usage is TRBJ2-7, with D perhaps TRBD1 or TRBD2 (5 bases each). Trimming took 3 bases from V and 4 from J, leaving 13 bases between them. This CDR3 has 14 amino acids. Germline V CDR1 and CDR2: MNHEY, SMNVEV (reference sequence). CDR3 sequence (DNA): TGTGCCAGCAGTTTCGGCAGGGAGAGTTACGAGCAGTACTTC. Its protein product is CASSFGRESYEQYF.

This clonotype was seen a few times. CDR3 DNA sequence: TGCAGTGTTCCAACAACTACCACAGATACGCAGTATTTT. Translated, it gives CSVPTTTTDTQYF. The chain uses TRBV20-1 and TRBJ2-3; D not certain. Germline V gene data show CDR1 as DFQATT and CDR2 as SNEGSKA (reference sequence). The length of the CDR3 is 13 residues. V was clipped by 7 bases and J by 2 bases, with 13 bases between them.

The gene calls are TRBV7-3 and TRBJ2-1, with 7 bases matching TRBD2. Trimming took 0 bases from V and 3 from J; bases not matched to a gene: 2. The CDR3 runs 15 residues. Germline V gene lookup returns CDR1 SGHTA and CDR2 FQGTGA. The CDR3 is CASSLTASGYNEQFF. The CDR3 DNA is TGTGCCAGCAGCTTAACAGCTAGCGGCTACAATGAGCAGTTCTTC.

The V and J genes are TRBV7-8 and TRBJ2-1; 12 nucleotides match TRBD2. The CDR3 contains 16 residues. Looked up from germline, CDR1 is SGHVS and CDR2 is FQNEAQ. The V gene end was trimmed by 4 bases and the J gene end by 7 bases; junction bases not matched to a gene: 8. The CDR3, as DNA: TGTGCCAGCAGCTGGACTAGCGGGAAGAATACAAATGAGCAGTTCTTC. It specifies CASSWTSGKNTNEQFF.

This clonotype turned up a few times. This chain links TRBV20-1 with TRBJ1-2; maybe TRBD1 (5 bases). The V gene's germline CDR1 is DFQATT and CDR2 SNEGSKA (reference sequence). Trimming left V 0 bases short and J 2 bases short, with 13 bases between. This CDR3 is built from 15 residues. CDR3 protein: CSARDPGRTNYGYTF. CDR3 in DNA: TGCAGTGCTAGAGATCCGGGACGGACAAACTATGGCTACACCTTC.

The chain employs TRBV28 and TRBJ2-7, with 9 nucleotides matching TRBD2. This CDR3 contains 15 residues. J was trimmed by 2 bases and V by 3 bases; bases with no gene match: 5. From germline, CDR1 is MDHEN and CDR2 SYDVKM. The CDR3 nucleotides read TGTGCCAGCAGTTTTAGCGGGAGCATGCCCTACGAGCAGTACTTC. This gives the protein CASSFSGSMPYEQYF.